The 9 T cell receptor beta chains below all came from one sample that was sequenced in a study of blood T cell repertoires in COVID-19. Sequenced by immunoSEQ multiplex PCR; TCRdb stores in-frame clones only, minus some. The sample holds roughly 290,000 clones; roughly 89% are singletons and the top ten take 0.75% to 0.9%. Sequencing was carried out using peripheral blood. The receptors stem from a man aged 25 to 40 with acute or convalescent COVID-19.

The chain links TRBV4-1 to TRBJ1-1; possibly TRBD1 for D (6 bases). CDR1 is MGHRA and CDR2 is YSYEKL in the germline V gene. The V gene lost 2 bases and the J gene lost 1 base, with 11 bases spanning the gap. CDR3 size: 15 residues. The CDR3 region has the DNA TGCGCCAGCAGCCAACCGCAGGGGAAGAACACTGAAGCTTTCTTT. Translated: CASSQPQGKNTEAFF.

The CDR3 sequence is CSGYRGNTGELFF. In DNA form, the CDR3 reads TGCAGCGGATACAGGGGAAACACCGGGGAGCTGTTTTTT. V usage is TRBV29-1 and J usage is TRBJ2-2; 7 nucleotides agree with TRBD1. The V gene's germline CDR1 is SQVTM and CDR2 ANQGSEA. Losses at the gene ends were 7 bases for V and 2 bases for J; bases not matched to a gene: 4. The CDR3 is 13 residues long.

The genes are TRBV19 and TRBJ1-6, with 7 bases matching TRBD1. J lost 9 bases, V lost 10 bases, and 9 bases had no gene match. CDR1 is LNHDA and CDR2 is SQIVND in the germline V gene (reference sequence). The CDR3 sequence is 13 residues long. CDR3 nucleotides: TGTGCCACACGACAGGGACGAAGTTCACCCCTCCACTTT. Translated: CATRQGRSSPLHF.

This clone occurred once. The chain recombines TRBV6-5 with TRBJ1-1; no clear D. CDR1 MNHEY and CDR2 SVGAGI come from the germline V gene. V lost 6 bases to trimming and J lost 1 base, with 9 bases between them. CDR3 length equals 13 residues. CDR3 in DNA: TGTGCCAGCAGGAGGGCAGGGAACACTGAAGCTTTCTTT. Translation: CASRRAGNTEAFF.

The V call is TRBV28, the J call TRBJ2-1; D not resolved. The germline V gene has CDR1 MDHEN and CDR2 SYDVKM. Trimming stripped 10 bases from V and 7 bases from J, with 20 bases between. The CDR3 has 14 residues. The CDR3 nucleotides are TGTGCCACCCAACCCCTCCTATTACTAAATGAGCAGTTCTTC. Its protein is CATQPLLLLNEQFF.

The genes are TRBV3-1 (or the pseudogene TRBV3-2) and TRBJ2-7; the match to TRBD2 covers 11 bases. The CDR3 runs to 17 residues. After removal of 0 bases from V and 6 bases from J, the junction contained 10 bases not matched to a gene. Germline CDR1 and CDR2: LGHDT and YNNKEL (reference sequence). CDR3 sequence: CASSQDLSGRALGEQYF. The CDR3 nucleotides are TGTGCCAGCAGCCAAGATCTTAGCGGGAGGGCCTTGGGCGAGCAGTACTTC.

This clone was observed once. V gene TRBV12-5 combines with J gene TRBJ2-3; maybe TRBD2 (5 bases). The CDR3 covers 12 residues. Trimming took off 5 bases at V and 7 bases at J, with 10 bases between the two ends. Germline loops: CDR1 LGHNT, CDR2 FRNRAP. CDR3 sequence: CASGPSGNTQYF. CDR3 DNA sequence: TGTGCTAGTGGTCCCTCGGGGAATACGCAGTATTTT.

The CDR3 reads CASSLKHRGAEAFF. DNA for the CDR3: TGTGCCAGCAGCTTAAAACACAGGGGCGCTGAAGCTTTCTTT. V usage is TRBV5-6 and J usage is TRBJ1-1, with 7 bases fitting TRBD1. This CDR3 has 14 residues. Germline CDR1 is SGHDT and CDR2 is YYEEEE. After removal of 2 bases from V and 6 bases from J, the junction contained 7 bases not matched to a gene.

The chain links TRBV5-1 to TRBJ2-5, with unresolved D. With 0 bases removed from V and 3 bases from J, the gap between germline ends came to 6 bases. Per the germline V gene, CDR1 is SGHRS and CDR2 is YFSETQ. The CDR3 totals 13 residues. The CDR3 sequence is CASSLEPKETQYF. As DNA, the CDR3 is TGCGCCAGCAGCTTGGAGCCAAAAGAGACCCAGTACTTC.